This TCR beta chain is from a study of T cell changes during pregnancy in multiple sclerosis. Looked up from germline, CDR1 is GTSNPN and CDR2 is SVGIG (reference sequence). This CDR3 is built from 13 residues. Trimming left V 1 base short and J 5 bases short, with 11 bases between. TCRdb's copy holds only in-frame clones and misses some; the assay was immunoSEQ multiplex PCR. Of some 70,000 clones listed, approximately 86% are singletons. The V and J genes are TRBV30 and TRBJ1-1; the D gene is possibly TRBD1 (5 bases). The sequenced sample was peripheral blood, obtained before pregnancy. This receptor was taken from a female donor with multiple sclerosis, enrolled in a pregnancy study. The CDR3 nucleotides read TGTGCCTGGAGTGCTACAGGTTGGACTGAAGCTTTCTTT. The encoded protein is CAWSATGWTEAFF.